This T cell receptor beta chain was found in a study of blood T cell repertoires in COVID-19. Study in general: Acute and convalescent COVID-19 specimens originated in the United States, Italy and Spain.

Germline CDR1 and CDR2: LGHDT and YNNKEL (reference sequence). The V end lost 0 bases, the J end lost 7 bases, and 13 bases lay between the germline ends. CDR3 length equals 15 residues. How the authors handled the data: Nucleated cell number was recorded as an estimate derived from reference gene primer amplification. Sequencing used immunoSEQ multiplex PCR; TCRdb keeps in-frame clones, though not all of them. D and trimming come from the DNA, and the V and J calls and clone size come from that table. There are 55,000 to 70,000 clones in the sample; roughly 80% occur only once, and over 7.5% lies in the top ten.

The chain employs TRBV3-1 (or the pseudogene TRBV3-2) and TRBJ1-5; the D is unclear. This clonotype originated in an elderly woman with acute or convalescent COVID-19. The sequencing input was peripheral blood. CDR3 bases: TGTGCCAGCAGCCAAGACGCGGGGAATGGGCAGCCCCAGCATTTT. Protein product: CASSQDAGNGQPQHF.